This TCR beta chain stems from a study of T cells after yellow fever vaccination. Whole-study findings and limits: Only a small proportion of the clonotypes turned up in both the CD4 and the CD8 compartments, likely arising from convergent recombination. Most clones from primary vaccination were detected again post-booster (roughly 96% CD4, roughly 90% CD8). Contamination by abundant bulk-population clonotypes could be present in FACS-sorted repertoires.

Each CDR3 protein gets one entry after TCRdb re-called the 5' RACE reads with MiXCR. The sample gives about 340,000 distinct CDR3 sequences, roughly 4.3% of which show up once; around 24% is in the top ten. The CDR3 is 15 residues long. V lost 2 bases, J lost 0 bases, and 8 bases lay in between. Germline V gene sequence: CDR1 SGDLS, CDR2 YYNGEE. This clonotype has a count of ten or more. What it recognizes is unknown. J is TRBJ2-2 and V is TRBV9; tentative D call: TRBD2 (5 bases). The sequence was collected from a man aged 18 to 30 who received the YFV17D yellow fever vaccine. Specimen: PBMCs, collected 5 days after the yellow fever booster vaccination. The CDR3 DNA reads TGTGCCAGCAGCGTGTCGGGGTCGAACACCGGGGAGCTGTTTTTT. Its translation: CASSVSGSNTGELFF.